These 20 T cell receptor beta chains were all obtained from the same sample, sequenced in a study of lymphopenia after photon versus proton radiotherapy. Sequenced by immunoSEQ multiplex PCR; TCRdb stores in-frame clones only, minus some. The sample contains around 150,000 clones, around nine tenths of which appear only once. The sample in question was peripheral blood, obtained from a patient treated with photon-based radiotherapy. These receptors all stem from a man aged 50-59 years with gastric cancer.

The chain joins TRBV5-4 to TRBJ2-4; D possibly corresponds to TRBD1 (5 bases). Germline values: CDR1 SGHNT, CDR2 YYREEE (reference sequence). V lost 5 bases and J lost 0, with 12 bases in between. The CDR3 spans 15 residues. The CDR3: CASSPDTSAKNIQYF. Here the CDR3 DNA reads TGTGCCAGCAGTCCGGACACGTCAGCCAAAAACATTCAGTACTTC.

This chain joins TRBV11-2 and TRBJ1-1; TRBD1 agrees at 7 bases. CDR3 length: 14 residues. Germline assignment: CDR1 SGHAT and CDR2 FQNNGV. V shed 6 bases and J 6 bases; nucleotides not matched to a gene: 10. The CDR3 protein is CASRHTGVDAEAFF. The CDR3 DNA reads TGTGCCAGCAGGCATACAGGGGTTGACGCTGAAGCTTTCTTT.

This chain connects TRBV19 to TRBJ1-4; a possible D gene is TRBD1 (5 bases). Per germline, CDR1 LNHDA and CDR2 SQIVND (reference sequence). The ends were cut back, 5 bases at V and 8 bases at J, with 15 bases in the middle. This CDR3 has 14 residues. DNA for the CDR3: TGTGCCAGTAGTTCAGACAGACCATACGAAAAACTGTTTTTT. This translates into CASSSDRPYEKLFF.

The chain combines TRBV30 with TRBJ2-7; TRBD1 matches 9 bases. CDR1 GTSNPN and CDR2 SVGIG come from the germline V gene (reference sequence). This CDR3 has 13 amino acids. J gave up 5 bases and V 8 bases, and 10 bases lay outside the gene matches. CDR3 amino acids: CAGNRGRGNEQYF. The DNA of the CDR3 is TGTGCCGGAAACAGGGGGCGCGGGAACGAGCAGTACTTC.

Worth noting for this clone: An end of the junction differs from the germline gene, which may be a read error. CDR3 nucleotides: TGTGCCAGCAGCACGATCGAGGCTAACCCGGACTTC. Its translation is CASSTIEANPDF. The rearrangement links TRBV5-6 to TRBJ2-7; D gene uncertain. The CDR3 extends over 12 amino acids. Per germline, CDR1 SGHDT and CDR2 YYEEEE.

This chain links TRBV25-1 with TRBJ1-2, with a tentative D call TRBD1 (6 bases). This CDR3 spans 14 amino acids. From germline, CDR1 is MGHDK and CDR2 SYGVNS. V was clipped by 4 bases and J by 5 bases, with 14 bases between them. Here the CDR3 reads CASSADYQGYGYTF. CDR3 in DNA: TGTGCCAGCAGTGCTGACTATCAGGGGTATGGCTACACCTTC.

The chain uses TRBV27 and TRBJ2-1; no definite D call. The V and J ends lost 2 bases and 0 bases respectively, with 11 bases between them. In germline, CDR1 is MNHEY, CDR2 SMNVEV (reference sequence). The CDR3 runs to 16 residues. CDR3 nucleotide sequence: TGTGCCAGCAGTTTAGGAAAAGGGCGCTCCTACAATGAGCAGTTCTTC. This sequence encodes CASSLGKGRSYNEQFF.

The V call is TRBV19, the J call TRBJ2-7, with 7 positions matching TRBD1. This CDR3 has 15 residues. After removal of 3 bases from V and 0 bases from J, the junction contained 5 bases not matched to a gene. Germline CDR1 and CDR2: LNHDA and SQIVND (reference sequence). The CDR3 here is CASSMVGGYSYEQYF. CDR3 DNA: TGTGCCAGTAGTATGGTAGGGGGCTACTCCTACGAGCAGTACTTC.

V is TRBV2 and J is TRBJ1-2; D call uncertain. V lost 10 bases, J lost 6 bases, and 6 bases lay in between. CDR1 and CDR2 from the germline V gene are SNHLY and FYNNEI. The length of the CDR3 is 9 residues. The CDR3 loop reads CANPDGYTF. CDR3 in DNA: TGTGCCAATCCGGATGGCTACACCTTC.

The CDR3 region is CASSKTSGSNEQYF. CDR3 sequence (DNA): TGCGCCAGCAGCAAGACTAGCGGGAGTAACGAGCAGTACTTC. The J gene is TRBJ2-7, the V gene TRBV5-1; 12 positions match TRBD2. V gave up 4 bases and J gave up 5 bases; unmatched junction bases: 4. CDR1 is SGHRS, CDR2 YFSETQ, per germline. CDR3 size: 14 residues.

The gene calls are TRBV13 and TRBJ1-2; D is unclear. V lost 1 base to trimming and J lost 2 bases, with 26 bases between them. The CDR3 runs to 20 residues. CDR1 PRHDT and CDR2 FYEKMQ come from the germline V gene (reference sequence). Here the CDR3 reads CASSLEVSRQTPRINYGYTF. The CDR3 bases are TGTGCCAGCAGCTTAGAGGTGAGCCGTCAAACACCCCGAATCAACTATGGCTACACCTTC.

This chain connects TRBV6-5 to TRBJ2-1, with D perhaps TRBD1 (6 bases). Germline CDR1 is MNHEY and CDR2 is SVGAGI. V lost 9 bases to trimming and J lost 0 bases, with 15 bases between them. The CDR3 extends over 15 amino acids. The CDR3 here is CASSLQGPSYNEQFF. CDR3 DNA: TGTGCCAGTTCCCTCCAGGGGCCCTCCTACAATGAGCAGTTCTTC.

This chain connects TRBV18 to TRBJ1-1; D is perhaps TRBD1 (5 bases). The V end lost 5 bases, the J end lost 3 bases, and 13 bases lay between the germline ends. The CDR3 consists of 14 residues. Germline CDR1 and CDR2: KGHSH and LQKENI. The CDR3 spells CASSAQVGDTEAFF. As DNA, the CDR3 is TGTGCCAGCTCAGCACAGGTCGGAGACACTGAAGCTTTCTTT.

The gene calls are TRBV18 and TRBJ2-7, with 9 bases identical to TRBD2. Germline CDR1 and CDR2: KGHSH and LQKENI. J was trimmed by 6 bases and V by 6 bases; bases with no gene match: 12. The CDR3 is made up of 15 amino acids. The CDR3 DNA sequence: TGTGCCAGCTCCCGGGGACTAGCCGATCGGAGCGAGCAGTACTTC. Protein: CASSRGLADRSEQYF.

This clone was picked up one time. The chain joins TRBV11-2 to TRBJ2-7; D remains unclear. The V end lost 3 bases, the J end lost 6 bases, and 9 bases lay between the germline ends. There are 12 residues in the CDR3. CDR1 is SGHAT, CDR2 FQNNGV, per germline. CDR3 DNA sequence: TGTGCCAGCAGCTTTAACCGGGCCGAGCAGTACTTC. It yields the protein CASSFNRAEQYF.

This clone was found once. This chain links TRBV6-6 with TRBJ1-5, with D maybe TRBD1 (6 bases). Germline CDR1 and CDR2: MNHNY and SVGAGI (reference sequence). V gave up 2 bases and J gave up 2 bases, with 7 bases separating them. This CDR3 contains 14 residues. CDR3 amino acids: CASSYAGGNQPQHF. CDR3 DNA: TGTGCCAGCAGTTACGCAGGGGGCAATCAGCCCCAGCATTTT.

This rearrangement joins TRBV5-1 to TRBJ2-1; TRBD1 aligns across 9 bases. J gave up 8 bases and V 4 bases, and 7 bases lay outside the gene matches. Germline V gene lookup returns CDR1 SGHRS and CDR2 YFSETQ. CDR3 length equals 14 residues. CDR3 in DNA: TGCGCCAGCAGCCTCCAAGGACAGGGGCATGAGCAGTTCTTC. Protein: CASSLQGQGHEQFF.

The chain combines TRBV6-5 with TRBJ1-4; TRBD1 agrees at 9 bases. V was clipped by 5 bases and J by 7 bases; unmatched bases: 5. The CDR3 consists of 14 residues. Per the germline V gene, CDR1 is MNHEY and CDR2 is SVGAGI. CDR3 nucleotide sequence: TGTGCCAGCAGTAATACAGGGGGCACTGAAAAACTGTTTTTT. Encoded protein: CASSNTGGTEKLFF.

The chain uses TRBV19 and TRBJ2-7; no clear D. V was shortened by 8 bases and J by 12 bases, with 17 bases between the two germline ends. The CDR3 is 11 residues long. Germline V gene lookup returns CDR1 LNHDA and CDR2 SQIVND (reference sequence). CDR3 amino acids: CASPTRTGWYF. As DNA, the CDR3 is TGTGCCAGTCCTACGAGGACGGGTTGGTACTTC.

The V call is TRBV5-4, the J call TRBJ1-3, with TRBD1 as a possible D gene (5 bases). This CDR3 region has 13 residues. Per the germline V gene, CDR1 is SGHNT and CDR2 is YYREEE (reference sequence). V shed 1 base and J shed 4 bases, with 6 bases lying between them. In nucleotides, the CDR3 is TGTGCCAGCAGCTTGAGACAGGGAAACACCATATATTTT. It codes for CASSLRQGNTIYF.